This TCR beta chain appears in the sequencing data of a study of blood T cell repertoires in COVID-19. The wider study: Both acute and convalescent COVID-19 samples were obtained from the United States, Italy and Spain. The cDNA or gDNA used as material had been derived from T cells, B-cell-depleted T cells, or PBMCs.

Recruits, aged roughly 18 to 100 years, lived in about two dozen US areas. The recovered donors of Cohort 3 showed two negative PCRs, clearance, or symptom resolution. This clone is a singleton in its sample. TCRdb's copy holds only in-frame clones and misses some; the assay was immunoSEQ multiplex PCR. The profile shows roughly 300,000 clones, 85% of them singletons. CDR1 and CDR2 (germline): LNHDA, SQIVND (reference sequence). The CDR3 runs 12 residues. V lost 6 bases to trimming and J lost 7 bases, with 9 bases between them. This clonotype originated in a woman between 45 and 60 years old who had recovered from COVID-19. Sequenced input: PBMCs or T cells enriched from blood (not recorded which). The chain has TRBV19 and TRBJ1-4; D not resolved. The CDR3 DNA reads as TGTGCCAGTAGCGTGACTGGTGAAAAACTGTTTTTT. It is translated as CASSVTGEKLFF.